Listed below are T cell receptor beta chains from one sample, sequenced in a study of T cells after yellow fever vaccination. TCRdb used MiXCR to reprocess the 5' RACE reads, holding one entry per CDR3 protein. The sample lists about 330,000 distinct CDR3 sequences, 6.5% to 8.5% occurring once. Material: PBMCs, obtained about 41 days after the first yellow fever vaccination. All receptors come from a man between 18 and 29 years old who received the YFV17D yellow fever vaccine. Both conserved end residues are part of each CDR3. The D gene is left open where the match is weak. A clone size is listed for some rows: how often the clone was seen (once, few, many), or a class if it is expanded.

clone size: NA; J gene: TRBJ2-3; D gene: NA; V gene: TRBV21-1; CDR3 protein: CASSPRLAGGSDTQYF; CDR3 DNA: TGTGCCAGCAGCCCCCGACTAGCGGGGGGCTCGGATACGCAGTATTTT
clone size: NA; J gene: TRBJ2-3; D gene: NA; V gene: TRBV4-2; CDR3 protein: CASSQRGVTDTQYF; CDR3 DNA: TGTGCCAGCAGCCAACGAGGGGTCACAGATACGCAGTATTTT
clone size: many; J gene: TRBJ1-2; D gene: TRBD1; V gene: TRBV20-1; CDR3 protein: CSATSGGAGYGYTF; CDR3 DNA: TGCAGTGCTACCTCAGGGGGCGCTGGCTATGGCTACACCTTC
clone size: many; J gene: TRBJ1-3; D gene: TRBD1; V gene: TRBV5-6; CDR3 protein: CASIRTGGPSGNTIYF; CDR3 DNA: TGTGCCAGCATCCGTACAGGGGGACCCTCTGGAAACACCATATATTTT
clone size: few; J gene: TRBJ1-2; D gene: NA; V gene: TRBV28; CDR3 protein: CASSSWGTNYGYTF; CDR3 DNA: TGTGCCAGCTCCTCGTGGGGGACTAACTATGGCTACACCTTC
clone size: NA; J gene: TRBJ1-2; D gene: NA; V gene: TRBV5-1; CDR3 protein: CASSPDTFNYGYTF; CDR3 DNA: TGCGCCAGCAGCCCTGACACTTTTAACTATGGCTACACCTTC
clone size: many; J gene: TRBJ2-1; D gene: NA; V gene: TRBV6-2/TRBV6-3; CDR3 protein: CASSYSPPGGVYNEQFF; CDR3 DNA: TGTGCCAGCAGTTACTCTCCCCCCGGAGGGGTCTACAATGAGCAGTTCTTC
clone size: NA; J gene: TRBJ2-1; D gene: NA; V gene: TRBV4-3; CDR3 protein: CASSQDPGDHNEQFF; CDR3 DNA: TGCGCCAGCAGCCAAGATCCGGGGGATCACAATGAGCAGTTCTTC
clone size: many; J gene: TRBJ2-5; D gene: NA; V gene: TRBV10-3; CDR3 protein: CAIGEGHIAEETQYF; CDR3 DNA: TGTGCCATCGGGGAGGGACACATCGCCGAAGAGACCCAGTACTTC
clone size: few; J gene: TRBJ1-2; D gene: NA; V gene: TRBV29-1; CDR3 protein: CSVVFWERGSNYGYTF; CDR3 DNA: TGCAGCGTTGTGTTCTGGGAACGTGGCTCTAACTATGGCTACACCTTC